These 19 T cell receptor beta chains came from one sample sequenced in a study of CD8 T cells in ankylosing spondylitis. Their recognized antigens are unknown. Broader study findings: Ankylosing spondylitis blood appeared to carry a characteristic TCR beta motif of roughly 8 highly homologous variants.

TCRdb redid the calling of the 5' RACE reads with MiXCR, one entry per CDR3 protein. The repertoire holds hundreds of thousands of distinct CDR3 sequences, with more than 9.5% as singletons. The sequencing input was blood, either unsorted or a sorted T cell fraction (not recorded which). These receptors came from a male donor with ankylosing spondylitis.

This clonotype was detected many times. The CDR3 loop is CASSLTGIVDTQYF. The CDR3, as DNA: TGTGCCAGCAGCTTAACAGGGATTGTAGATACGCAGTATTTT. This chain links TRBV7-9 with TRBJ2-3, with D possibly TRBD1 on 6 matching bases. The CDR3 loop spans 14 amino acids. V gave up 2 bases and J gave up 5 bases, with 11 bases separating them. CDR1 is SEHNR, CDR2 FQNEAQ, per germline (reference sequence).

This clonotype was seen only a few times. The chain links TRBV12-3 or TRBV12-4 to TRBJ1-2; possibly TRBD1 for D (5 bases). The ends were cut back, 5 bases at V and 5 bases at J, with 12 bases in the middle. The CDR3 has 13 amino acids. CDR3 bases: TGTGCCAGCAGTACCTTAGGGGATTATGGCTACACCTTC. Its translation: CASSTLGDYGYTF.

This clonotype was detected ten times or more. This chain joins TRBV5-1 and TRBJ2-7; D unresolved. V lost 0 bases, J lost 5 bases, and 9 bases lay in between. Looked up from germline, CDR1 is SGHRS and CDR2 is YFSETQ. The CDR3 totals 13 residues. The CDR3 sequence is CASSLEGSHEQYF. DNA of the CDR3: TGCGCCAGCAGCTTGGAGGGTTCCCACGAGCAGTACTTC.

This clonotype was picked up many times. The chain joins TRBV20-1 to TRBJ2-2; D possibly matches TRBD1 or TRBD2 (5 bases each). The germline V and J ends were trimmed by 3 bases and 6 bases, with 11 bases remaining between them. The CDR3 is 13 residues long. Germline V gene data show CDR1 as DFQATT and CDR2 as SNEGSKA (reference sequence). The CDR3 DNA reads TGCAGTGCTAGGGGACCGGCGGCCGGGGAGCTGTTTTTT. Translated, it gives CSARGPAAGELFF.

The sample holds many counts of this clonotype. V is TRBV20-1 and J is TRBJ2-2; 7 bases match TRBD2. The CDR3 has 15 residues. The V and J ends lost 0 bases and 7 bases, in that order; junction bases with no gene match: 8. Germline V gene data show CDR1 as DFQATT and CDR2 as SNEGSKA (reference sequence). DNA of the CDR3: TGCAGTGCTAGAGACCCCCGGGGGGAGCGCGGGGAGCTGTTTTTT. Protein: CSARDPRGERGELFF.

This chain joins TRBV29-1 and TRBJ2-1; 11 bases line up with TRBD2. Germline V CDR1 and CDR2: SQVTM, ANQGSEA. J was trimmed by 6 bases and V by 6 bases; bases with no gene match: 7. CDR3 length equals 14 residues. CDR3 region: CSVETSGRFNEQFF. The CDR3 region has the DNA TGCAGCGTGGAAACTAGCGGGAGATTCAATGAGCAGTTCTTC.

This clonotype has ten or more counts. The chain couples TRBV7-2 to TRBJ2-1, with D possibly TRBD1 on 6 matching bases. Germline-derived CDR1 and CDR2 are SGHTA and FQGNSA. Trimming took 7 bases from V and 7 from J, leaving 14 bases between them. The length of the CDR3 is 13 residues. The CDR3 sequence: CASNLRGGNEQFF. In nucleotides, the CDR3 is TGTGCCAGCAACCTCAGGGGTGGAAATGAGCAGTTCTTC.

Only a few counts were recorded for this clonotype. The genes are TRBV4-1 and TRBJ2-2; D is unresolved. CDR3 length equals 14 residues. The germline V and J ends were trimmed by 2 bases and 5 bases, with 9 bases remaining between them. Germline assignment: CDR1 MGHRA and CDR2 YSYEKL. CDR3 in amino acids: CASSQPDWTGELFF. CDR3 nucleotide sequence: TGCGCCAGCAGCCAACCAGACTGGACCGGGGAGCTGTTTTTT.

This clonotype was seen a few times. The chain combines TRBV5-1 with TRBJ2-3, with 8 bases lining up with TRBD1. The CDR3 length is 16 residues. Germline V gene lookup returns CDR1 SGHRS and CDR2 YFSETQ. Trimming at V came to 0 bases and at J to 0 bases, leaving 3 bases not matched to a gene. The CDR3 DNA sequence: TGCGCCAGCAGCTTGGCCCGGGACAGGAGCACAGATACGCAGTATTTT. This codes for CASSLARDRSTDTQYF.

Here the CDR3 DNA reads TGTGCCAGCAGCTTAGGACTAGCGGGAGGGCCACGAGTTGATACGCAGTATTTT. This sequence encodes CASSLGLAGGPRVDTQYF. J is TRBJ2-3 and V is TRBV11-1; 14 bases line up with TRBD2. V lost 1 base and J lost 6; bases outside the gene matches: 9. Germline V gives CDR1 SGHAT, CDR2 FQDESV (reference sequence). This CDR3 has 18 residues.

This clonotype was detected only a few times. The chain joins TRBV6-5 to TRBJ2-7; D is possibly TRBD1 (5 bases). The ends were cut back, 4 bases at V and 2 bases at J, with 12 bases in the middle. The germline gives CDR1 MNHEY, CDR2 SVGAGI. The CDR3 contains 14 residues. CDR3: CASSSLRDPYEQYV. CDR3 in DNA: TGTGCCAGCAGTTCCCTCAGGGATCCCTACGAGCAGTACGTC.

This clonotype was detected only a few times. The J gene is TRBJ2-1, the V gene TRBV27, with D possibly being TRBD1 (5 bases). Germline CDR1 reads MNHEY; CDR2 reads SMNVEV (reference sequence). V shed 9 bases and J shed 9 bases, with 27 bases lying between them. This CDR3 contains 16 residues. CDR3 sequence reads: CASQAGGQGSGAEQFF. In DNA, the CDR3 is TGTGCCAGTCAAGCAGGTGGCCAGGGATCTGGGGCTGAGCAGTTCTTC.

The rearrangement joins TRBV11-2 to TRBJ2-5; D not resolved. CDR3 length equals 13 residues. Germline V CDR1 and CDR2: SGHAT, FQNNGV. The V gene lost 3 bases and the J gene lost 7 bases, with 12 bases spanning the gap. The CDR3 DNA reads TGTGCCAGCAGCTTGAACATCCCGGGGACCCAGTACTTC. It codes for CASSLNIPGTQYF.

V gene TRBV10-3 combines with J gene TRBJ2-5; 12 nucleotides line up with TRBD2. There are 17 residues in the CDR3. Germline-derived CDR1 and CDR2 are ENHRY and SYGVKD. The junction had 11 bases not matched to a gene; V was cut back by 4 bases and J by 5 bases. The CDR3 sequence: CAISGGASGRARETQYF. CDR3 DNA: TGTGCCATCAGTGGGGGGGCTAGCGGGAGGGCCCGTGAGACCCAGTACTTC.

The chain's CDR3 is CASSIGTGGIGEAFF. As DNA, the CDR3 is TGTGCCAGTAGTATTGGGACAGGGGGCATCGGTGAAGCTTTCTTT. The chain uses TRBV19 and TRBJ1-1; 12 nucleotides match TRBD1. CDR3 length: 15 residues. Per germline, CDR1 LNHDA and CDR2 SQIVND (reference sequence). Trimming cost V 3 bases and J 7 bases; bases outside gene matches: 6.

This clonotype was picked up many times. V and J are TRBV11-2 and TRBJ2-1, with 7 bases aligning to TRBD2. Germline CDR1 and CDR2: SGHAT and FQNNGV. There are 14 residues in the CDR3. The V segment lost 4 bases and the J segment 9 bases; nucleotides outside the gene matches: 9. The CDR3 spells CASSSPGLRLEQFF. The CDR3 DNA sequence: TGTGCCAGCAGCTCCCCGGGACTAAGACTTGAGCAGTTCTTC.

This clonotype occurred once. This chain uses TRBV2 with TRBJ2-2; D is possibly TRBD1 (5 bases). The length of the CDR3 is 15 residues. Germline V gives CDR1 SNHLY, CDR2 FYNNEI. V gave up 5 bases and J gave up 4 bases, with 14 bases separating them. In nucleotides, the CDR3 is TGTGCCAGCAGTCCCCGGACAACGATCACCGGGGAGCTGTTTTTT. This codes for CASSPRTTITGELFF.

In this sample, this clonotype turned up once. This chain uses TRBV27 with TRBJ2-5; weak D call: TRBD2 (6 bases). Germline loops: CDR1 MNHEY, CDR2 SMNVEV (reference sequence). The CDR3 sequence is 15 residues long. The germline V and J ends were trimmed by 8 bases and 1 base, with 17 bases remaining between them. The CDR3 protein is CASSKYKGLQETQYF. CDR3 bases: TGTGCCAGCTCAAAGTACAAGGGACTCCAAGAGACCCAGTACTTC.

This clonotype has just a few counts. This chain uses TRBV5-1 with TRBJ1-3, with unresolved D. Trimming shortened V by 4 bases and J by 0 bases, and 5 bases separated the two germline ends. In germline, CDR1 is SGHRS, CDR2 YFSETQ. The CDR3 spans 13 residues. The CDR3 protein is CASSASSGNTIYF. The CDR3 DNA sequence: TGCGCCAGCAGCGCGAGCTCTGGAAACACCATATATTTT.